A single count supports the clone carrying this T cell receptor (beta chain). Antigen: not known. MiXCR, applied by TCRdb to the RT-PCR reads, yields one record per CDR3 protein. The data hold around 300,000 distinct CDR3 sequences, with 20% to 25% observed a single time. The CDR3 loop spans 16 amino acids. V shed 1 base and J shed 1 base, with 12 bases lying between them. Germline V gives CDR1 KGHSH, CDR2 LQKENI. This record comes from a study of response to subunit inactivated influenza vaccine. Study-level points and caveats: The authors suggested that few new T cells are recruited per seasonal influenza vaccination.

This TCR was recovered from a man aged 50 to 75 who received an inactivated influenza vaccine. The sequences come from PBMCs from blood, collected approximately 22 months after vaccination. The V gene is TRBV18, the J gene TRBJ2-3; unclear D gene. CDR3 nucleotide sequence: TGTGCCAGCTCACCACAATCTCGGTCGCGCACAGATACGCAGTATTTT. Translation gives CASSPQSRSRTDTQYF.